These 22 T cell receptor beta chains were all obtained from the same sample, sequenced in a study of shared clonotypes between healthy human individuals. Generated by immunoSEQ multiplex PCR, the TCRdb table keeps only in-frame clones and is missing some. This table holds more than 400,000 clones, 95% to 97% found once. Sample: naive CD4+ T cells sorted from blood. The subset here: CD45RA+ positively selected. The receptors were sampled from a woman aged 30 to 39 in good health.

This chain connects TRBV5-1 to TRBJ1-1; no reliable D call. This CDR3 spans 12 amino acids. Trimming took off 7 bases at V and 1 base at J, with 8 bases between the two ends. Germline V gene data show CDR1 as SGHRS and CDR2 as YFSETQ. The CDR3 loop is CASGSENTEAFF. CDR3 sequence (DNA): TGCGCCAGCGGTTCAGAGAACACTGAAGCTTTCTTT.

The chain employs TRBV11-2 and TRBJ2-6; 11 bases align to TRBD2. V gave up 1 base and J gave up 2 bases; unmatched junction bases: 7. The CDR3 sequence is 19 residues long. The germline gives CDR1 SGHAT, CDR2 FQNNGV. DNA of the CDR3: TGTGCCAGCAGCTTAGTGCTGACTAGCGGGGCTCCTGGGGCCAACGTCCTGACTTTC. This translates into CASSLVLTSGAPGANVLTF.

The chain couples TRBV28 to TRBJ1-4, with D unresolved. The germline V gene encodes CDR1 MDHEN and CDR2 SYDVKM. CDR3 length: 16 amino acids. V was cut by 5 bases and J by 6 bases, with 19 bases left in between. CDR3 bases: TGTGCCAGCAGTACCGACATGGCCTTCCCGTATGAAAAACTGTTTTTT. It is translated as CASSTDMAFPYEKLFF.

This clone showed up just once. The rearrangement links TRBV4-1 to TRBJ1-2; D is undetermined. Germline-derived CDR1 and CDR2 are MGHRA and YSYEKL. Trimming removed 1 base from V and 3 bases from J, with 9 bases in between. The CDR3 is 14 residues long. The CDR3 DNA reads TGCGCCAGCAGCCAAGGCCCGGACTACTATGGCTACACCTTC. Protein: CASSQGPDYYGYTF.

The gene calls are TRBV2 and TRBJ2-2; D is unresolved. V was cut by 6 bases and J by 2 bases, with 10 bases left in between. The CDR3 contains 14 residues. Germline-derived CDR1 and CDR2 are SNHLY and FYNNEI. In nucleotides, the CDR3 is TGTGCCAGCAGGCGCGAATCTAACACCGGGGAGCTGTTTTTT. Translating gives CASRRESNTGELFF.

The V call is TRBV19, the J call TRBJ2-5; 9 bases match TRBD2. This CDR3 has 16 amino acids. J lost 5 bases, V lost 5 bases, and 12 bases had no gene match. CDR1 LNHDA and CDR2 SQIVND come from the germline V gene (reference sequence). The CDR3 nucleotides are TGTGCCAGTAGTCCTCCTGGCGGGAGGGCCCCCGAGACCCAGTACTTC. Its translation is CASSPPGGRAPETQYF. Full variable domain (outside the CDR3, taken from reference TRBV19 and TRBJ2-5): DGGITQSPKYLFRKEGQNVTLSCEQNLNHDAMYWYRQDPGQGLRLIYYSQIVNDFQKGDIAEGYSVSREKKESFPLTVTSAQKNPTAFYLCASSPPGGRAPETQYFGPGTRLLVL.

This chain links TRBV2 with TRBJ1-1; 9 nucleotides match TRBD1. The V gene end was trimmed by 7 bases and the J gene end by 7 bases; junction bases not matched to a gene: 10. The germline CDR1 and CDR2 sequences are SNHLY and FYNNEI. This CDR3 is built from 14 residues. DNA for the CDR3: TGTGCCAGCAACGACAGGGGGGCCCTCAGTGAAGCTTTCTTT. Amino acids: CASNDRGALSEAFF.

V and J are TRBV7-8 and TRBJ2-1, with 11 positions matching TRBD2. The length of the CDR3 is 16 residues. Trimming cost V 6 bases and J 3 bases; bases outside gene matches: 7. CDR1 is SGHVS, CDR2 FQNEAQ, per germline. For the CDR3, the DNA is TGTGCCAGCAGTCAAAATAGCGGGAGGGACTACAATGAGCAGTTCTTC. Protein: CASSQNSGRDYNEQFF. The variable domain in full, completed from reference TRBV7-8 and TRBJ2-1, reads GAGVSQSPRYKVAKRGQDVALRCDPISGHVSLFWYQQALGQGPEFLTYFQNEAQLDKSGLPSDRFFAERPEGSVSTLKIQRTQQEDSAVYLCASSQNSGRDYNEQFFGPGTRLTVL.

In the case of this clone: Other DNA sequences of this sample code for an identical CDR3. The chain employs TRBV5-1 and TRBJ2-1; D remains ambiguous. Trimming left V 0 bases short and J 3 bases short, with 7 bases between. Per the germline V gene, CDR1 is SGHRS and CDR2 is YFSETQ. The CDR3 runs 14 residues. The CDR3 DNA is TGCGCCAGCAGCTTGGCCGGCAACTACAATGAGCAGTTCTTC. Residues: CASSLAGNYNEQFF. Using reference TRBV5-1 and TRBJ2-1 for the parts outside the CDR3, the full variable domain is KAGVTQTPRYLIKTRGQQVTLSCSPISGHRSVSWYQQTPGQGLQFLFEYFSETQRNKGNFPGRFSGRQFSNSRSEMNVSTLELGDSALYLCASSLAGNYNEQFFGPGTRLTVL.

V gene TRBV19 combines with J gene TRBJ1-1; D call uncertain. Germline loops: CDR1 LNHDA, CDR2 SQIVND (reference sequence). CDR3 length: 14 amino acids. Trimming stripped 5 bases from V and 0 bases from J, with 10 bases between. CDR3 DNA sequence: TGTGCCAGTAGTGTCGGCTATTTGAACACTGAAGCTTTCTTT. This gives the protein CASSVGYLNTEAFF.

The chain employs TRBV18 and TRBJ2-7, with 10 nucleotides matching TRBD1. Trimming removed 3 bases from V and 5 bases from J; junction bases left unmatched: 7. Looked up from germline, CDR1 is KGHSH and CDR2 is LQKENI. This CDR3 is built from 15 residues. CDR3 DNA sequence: TGTGCCAGCTCACCCCGACAGGGGGCGATAGACGAGCAGTACTTC. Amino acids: CASSPRQGAIDEQYF.

CDR3 region: CASKSSSTGELFF. The CDR3 DNA sequence: TGTGCCAGCAAGTCCAGCAGCACCGGGGAGCTGTTTTTT. This chain links TRBV2 with TRBJ2-2, with D hard to call. This CDR3 comprises 13 residues. V gave up 7 bases and J gave up 4 bases, with 10 bases separating them. Germline V gene data show CDR1 as SNHLY and CDR2 as FYNNEI.

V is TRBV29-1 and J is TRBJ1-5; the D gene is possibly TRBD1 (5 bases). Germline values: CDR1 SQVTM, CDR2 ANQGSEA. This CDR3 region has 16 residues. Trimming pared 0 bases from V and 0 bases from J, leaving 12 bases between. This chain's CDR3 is CSVEDCKGNSNQPQHF. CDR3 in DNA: TGCAGCGTTGAAGATTGTAAGGGGAATAGCAATCAGCCCCAGCATTTT. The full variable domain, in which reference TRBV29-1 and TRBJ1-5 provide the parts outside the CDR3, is SAVISQKPSRDICQRGTSLTIQCQVDSQVTMMFWYRQQPGQSLTLIATANQGSEATYESGFVIDKFPISRPNLTFSTLTVSNMSPEDSSIYLCSVEDCKGNSNQPQHFGDGTRLSIL.

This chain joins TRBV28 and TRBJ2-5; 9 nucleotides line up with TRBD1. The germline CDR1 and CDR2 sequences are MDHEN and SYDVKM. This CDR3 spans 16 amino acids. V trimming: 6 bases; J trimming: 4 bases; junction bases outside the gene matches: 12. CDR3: CASRIQGARSSETQYF. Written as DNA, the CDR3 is TGTGCCAGCAGGATACAGGGGGCGCGTTCTTCAGAGACCCAGTACTTC.

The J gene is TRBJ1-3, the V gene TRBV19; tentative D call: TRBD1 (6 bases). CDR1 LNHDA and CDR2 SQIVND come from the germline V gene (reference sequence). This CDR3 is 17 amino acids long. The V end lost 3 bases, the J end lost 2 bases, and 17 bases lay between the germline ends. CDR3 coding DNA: TGTGCCAGTAGTATTGAACAGGGACCACGTCCTGGAAACACCATATATTTT. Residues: CASSIEQGPRPGNTIYF.

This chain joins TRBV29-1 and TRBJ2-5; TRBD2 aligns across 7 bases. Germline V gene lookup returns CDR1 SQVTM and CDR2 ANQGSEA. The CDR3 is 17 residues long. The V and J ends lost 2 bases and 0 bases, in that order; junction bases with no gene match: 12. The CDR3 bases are TGCAGCGTTGAATTTGCGAGAGCGGGAAGGTACCAAGAGACCCAGTACTTC. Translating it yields CSVEFARAGRYQETQYF.

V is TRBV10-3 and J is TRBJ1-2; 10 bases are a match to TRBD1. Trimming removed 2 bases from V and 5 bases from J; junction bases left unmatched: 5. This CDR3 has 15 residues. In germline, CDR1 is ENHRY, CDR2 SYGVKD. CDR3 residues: CAISEPGTGEYGYTF. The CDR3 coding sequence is TGTGCCATCAGTGAGCCAGGGACAGGGGAGTATGGCTACACCTTC.

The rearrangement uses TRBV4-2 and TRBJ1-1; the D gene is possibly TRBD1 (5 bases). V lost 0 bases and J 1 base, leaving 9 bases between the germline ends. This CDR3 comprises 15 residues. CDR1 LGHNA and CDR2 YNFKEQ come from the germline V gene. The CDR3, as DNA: TGTGCCAGCAGCCAAGAGGGGGTCGGGAACACTGAAGCTTTCTTT. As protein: CASSQEGVGNTEAFF.

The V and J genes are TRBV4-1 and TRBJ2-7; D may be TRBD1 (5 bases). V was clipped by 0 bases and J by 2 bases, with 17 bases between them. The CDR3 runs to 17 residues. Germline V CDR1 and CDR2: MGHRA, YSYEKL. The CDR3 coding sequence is TGCGCCAGCAGCCAAGATTCGATAAGCGAACAGGCCTACGAGCAGTACTTC. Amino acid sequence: CASSQDSISEQAYEQYF.

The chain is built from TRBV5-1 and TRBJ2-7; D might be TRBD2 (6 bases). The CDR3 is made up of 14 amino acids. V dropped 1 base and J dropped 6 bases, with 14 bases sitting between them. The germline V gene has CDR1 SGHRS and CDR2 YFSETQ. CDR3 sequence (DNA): TGCGCCAGCAGCTTGAGGATGGGAGGAGGCGAGCAGTACTTC. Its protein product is CASSLRMGGGEQYF.

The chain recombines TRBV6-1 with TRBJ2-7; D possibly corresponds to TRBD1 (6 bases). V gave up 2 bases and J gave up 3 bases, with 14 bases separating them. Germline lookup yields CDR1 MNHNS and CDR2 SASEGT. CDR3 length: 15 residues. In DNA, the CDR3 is TGTGCCAGCAGTGAAATTCCCGACAGGATCTACGAGCAGTACTTC. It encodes CASSEIPDRIYEQYF.

CDR3 amino acids: CATRTGADTQYF. CDR3 sequence (DNA): TGTGCCACCCGGACTGGGGCAGATACGCAGTATTTT. The rearrangement uses TRBV7-9 and TRBJ2-3, with D perhaps TRBD2 (5 bases). CDR3 length: 12 amino acids. V dropped 10 bases and J dropped 4 bases, with 12 bases sitting between them. Germline V CDR1 and CDR2: SEHNR, FQNEAQ (reference sequence).